This T cell receptor (beta chain) was identified in a study of cytomegalovirus exposure and HLA in healthy donors. PCR involved 60 Vbeta and 13 Jbeta primers. Here immunoSEQ multiplex PCR was the method, and the copy in TCRdb shows in-frame clones only, minus some. This table holds about 130,000 clones, under 10% found once. The V segment lost 5 bases and the J segment 6 bases; nucleotides outside the gene matches: 7. Germline lookup yields CDR1 SGHRS and CDR2 YFSETQ. The CDR3 spans 13 residues. The table lists this clone with a few counts. The rearrangement uses TRBV5-1 and TRBJ1-2, with TRBD1 matching over 7 bases. The specimen was PBMCs. The TCR comes from a woman aged 40 to 50 in good health and CMV-seropositive. The CDR3 nucleotides read TGCGCCAGCAGATCCGGGACAGAGAATGGCTACACCTTC. Its translation: CASRSGTENGYTF.